This TCR beta chain derives from a study of T cell responses to AZD1222 COVID-19 vaccine. Study information: Whether given at about 4 or about 12 weeks, second doses were pooled.

Clones were read by immunoSEQ multiplex PCR, and TCRdb kept only the in-frame ones, dropping some. The data show about 180,000 clones, with roughly 88% seen just once and approximately 8% held by the top ten. This TCR came from an adult in good health. The material sequenced was peripheral blood, taken on day 0 of AZD1222 vaccination.

For the CDR3, the DNA is TGCGCCAGCAGCCCCCGGGACGGGAATGAAAAACTGTTTTTT. Translating it yields CASSPRDGNEKLFF. This sequence joins TRBV5-1 and TRBJ1-4; tentatively, D is TRBD1 (5 bases). CDR3 size: 14 residues. Trimming pared 4 bases from V and 5 bases from J, leaving 12 bases between. Germline V lookup: CDR1 SGHRS, CDR2 YFSETQ.